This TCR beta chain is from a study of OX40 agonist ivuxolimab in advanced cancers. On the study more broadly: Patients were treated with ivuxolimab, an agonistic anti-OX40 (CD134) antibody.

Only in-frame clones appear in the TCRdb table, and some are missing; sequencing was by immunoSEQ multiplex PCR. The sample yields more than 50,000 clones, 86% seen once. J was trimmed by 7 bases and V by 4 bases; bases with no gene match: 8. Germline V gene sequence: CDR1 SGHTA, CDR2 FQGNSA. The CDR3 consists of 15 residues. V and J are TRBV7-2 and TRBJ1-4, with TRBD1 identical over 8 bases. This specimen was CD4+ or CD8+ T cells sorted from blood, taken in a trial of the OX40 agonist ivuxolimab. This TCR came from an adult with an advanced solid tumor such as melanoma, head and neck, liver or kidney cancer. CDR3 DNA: TGTGCCAGCAGCTCTTTTCAGGGGGCAGGTGAAAAACTGTTTTTT. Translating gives CASSSFQGAGEKLFF.